Sequencing of this TCR beta chain was carried out in a study of shared clonotypes between healthy human individuals. The data were produced by immunoSEQ multiplex PCR, yet TCRdb's version contains in-frame clones alone and is incomplete. The sample holds some 680,000 clones; approximately 73% are singletons and the top ten take around 1.7%. In germline, CDR1 is SGHTS, CDR2 YDEGEE. CDR3 length equals 14 residues. The V segment lost 2 bases and the J segment 7 bases; nucleotides outside the gene matches: 3. Worth noting for this clone: At the DNA level, this CDR3 is encoded by other sequences in the same sample as well.

The chain is built from TRBV5-8 and TRBJ1-5, with TRBD1 matching over 10 bases. The TCR originated in a woman in her 30s in good health. Sequencing input: memory CD4+ T cells sorted from blood. The sample's subset: CD45RA-negative fraction. The CDR3 loop reads CASSLGTGDQPQHF. In nucleotides, the CDR3 is TGTGCCAGCAGCTTAGGGACAGGGGACCAGCCCCAGCATTTT. The full variable domain, with the rest looked up from reference TRBV5-8 and TRBJ1-5, is EAGVTQSPTHLIKTRGQQATLRCSPISGHTSVYWYQQALGLGLQFLLWYDEGEERNRGNFPPRFSGRQFPNYSSELNVNALELEDSALYLCASSLGTGDQPQHFGDGTRLSIL.